The source of this TCR beta chain is a study of shared clonotypes between healthy human individuals. Study at large: Two women and a few men aged 18 to 49 served as donors.

V gave up 8 bases and J gave up 3 bases; unmatched junction bases: 7. The V gene's germline CDR1 is SGHAT and CDR2 FQNNGV. This CDR3 is 14 amino acids long. Each donor was a Caucasian adult residing in Nashville, Tennessee. Replicate PCRs for sorted subsets used 200 ng DNA; this equaled 25,000 to 30,000 T cell genomes. Using immunoSEQ multiplex PCR, the repertoire was profiled, and TCRdb retains in-frame clones only, with some absent. The sample consists of roughly 2 million clones, 85% to 95% of them appearing once. A single count supports this clone. The gene calls are TRBV11-2 and TRBJ2-1, with TRBD1 matching 7 bases. Sequencing was done on a sample of naive CD4+ T cells sorted from blood. Indicated subset: CD45RA+ positively selected. The clonotype was recovered from a man aged 18 to 35 in good health. In nucleotides, the CDR3 is TGTGCCAGCTCAGACAGGGTGTACTACAATGAGCAGTTCTTC. Its protein product is CASSDRVYYNEQFF. Using reference TRBV11-2 and TRBJ2-1 for the parts outside the CDR3, the full variable domain is EAGVAQSPRYKIIEKRQSVAFWCNPISGHATLYWYQQILGQGPKLLIQFQNNGVVDDSQLPKDRFSAERLKGVDSTLKIQPAKLEDSAVYLCASSDRVYYNEQFFGPGTRLTVL.